This is a list of T cell receptor beta chains from one sample in a study of blood T cell repertoires in COVID-19. Data came from immunoSEQ multiplex PCR; TCRdb stores just in-frame clones and leaves some out. This table has 100,000 to 150,000 clones, about four fifths appearing once. The sample was peripheral blood. These receptors all come from a man aged 60-69 years with acute or convalescent COVID-19. CDR3s include the opening cysteine and the closing phenylalanine or tryptophan. The D gene is left open where the match is weak. Clone size appears in some rows only: once, few, many, or a class for an expanded clone.

v_call: TRBV4-1
d_call: TRBD1
j_call: TRBJ1-5
clone_size: once
cdr3_nt: TGCGCCAGCAGCCAAACCCAGGACAGGGACAATCAGCCCCAGCATTTT
cdr3_aa: CASSQTQDRDNQPQHF

v_call: TRBV24-1
d_call: TRBD1
j_call: TRBJ2-2
clone_size: -
cdr3_nt: TGTGCCACCAGTGAACCCGGGACAGGGTTGGTAGGGGAGCTGTTTTTT
cdr3_aa: CATSEPGTGLVGELFF

v_call: TRBV7-6
d_call: TRBD2
j_call: TRBJ2-7
clone_size: -
cdr3_nt: TGTGCCAGCAGCTTAGCTGGGGGGGGAGGTATTTACGAGCAGTACTTC
cdr3_aa: CASSLAGGGGIYEQYF

v_call: TRBV28
d_call: -
j_call: TRBJ1-3
clone_size: -
cdr3_nt: TGTGCCAGCAGTTTATCCCAGGGAGGATTTGGAAACACCATATATTTT
cdr3_aa: CASSLSQGGFGNTIYF

v_call: TRBV19
d_call: TRBD2
j_call: TRBJ2-2
clone_size: -
cdr3_nt: TGTGCCAGTTCACGACTAGCGGGAGGTACCGGGGAGCTGTTTTTT
cdr3_aa: CASSRLAGGTGELFF

v_call: TRBV5-1
d_call: TRBD2
j_call: TRBJ2-7
clone_size: -
cdr3_nt: TGCGCCAGCAGCGCGGGAGGGTCTCTCTCCTACGAGCAGTACTTC
cdr3_aa: CASSAGGSLSYEQYF

v_call: TRBV15
d_call: TRBD2
j_call: TRBJ2-1
clone_size: -
cdr3_nt: TGTGCCACCAGCAGAGATAGCGGGGGGTACAATGAGCAGTTCTTC
cdr3_aa: CATSRDSGGYNEQFF

v_call: TRBV2
d_call: TRBD1
j_call: TRBJ1-2
clone_size: -
cdr3_nt: TGTGCCAGCAGGACAGGGGATGACTATGGCTACACCTTC
cdr3_aa: CASRTGDDYGYTF

v_call: TRBV7-2
d_call: -
j_call: TRBJ2-7
clone_size: -
cdr3_nt: TGTGCCAGCAGCTTAGGAGCAGGGCACTACGAGCAGTACTTC
cdr3_aa: CASSLGAGHYEQYF

v_call: TRBV2
d_call: -
j_call: TRBJ1-1
clone_size: -
cdr3_nt: TGTGCCAGCAACAGGGATCTTTTGAACACTGAAGCTTTCTTT
cdr3_aa: CASNRDLLNTEAFF

v_call: TRBV30
d_call: TRBD1
j_call: TRBJ1-1
clone_size: -
cdr3_nt: TGTGCCATCAACCCGGGACAGGGGACGTTTGAAGCTTTCTTT
cdr3_aa: CAINPGQGTFEAFF

v_call: TRBV25-1
d_call: -
j_call: TRBJ1-4
clone_size: -
cdr3_nt: TGTGCCAGCAGTGAATTAGGGGGGGAGGACGAAAAACTGTTTTTT
cdr3_aa: CASSELGGEDEKLFF

v_call: TRBV10-2
d_call: -
j_call: TRBJ1-2
clone_size: -
cdr3_nt: TGCGCCAGCAGTGGCCCGACAACAGGGAATGGCTACACCTTC
cdr3_aa: CASSGPTTGNGYTF

v_call: TRBV9
d_call: TRBD1
j_call: TRBJ1-5
clone_size: -
cdr3_nt: TGTGCCAGCAGTCGGGATGGGACAGGGAATCAGCCCCAGCATTTT
cdr3_aa: CASSRDGTGNQPQHF

v_call: TRBV3-1/TRBV3-2
d_call: -
j_call: TRBJ1-1
clone_size: -
cdr3_nt: TGTGCCAGCAGCCGGTTTCTGTCCACGGTGAACACTGAAGCTTTCTTT
cdr3_aa: CASSRFLSTVNTEAFF

v_call: TRBV28
d_call: -
j_call: TRBJ2-7
clone_size: -
cdr3_nt: TGTGCCAGCAGTTTCTTATCGGGGTCCGTCAACGAGCAGTACTTC
cdr3_aa: CASSFLSGSVNEQYF

v_call: TRBV29-1
d_call: TRBD1
j_call: TRBJ2-4
clone_size: -
cdr3_nt: TGCAGCGCCGGGACAGAGGCCAAAAACATTCAGTACTTC
cdr3_aa: CSAGTEAKNIQYF

v_call: TRBV14
d_call: TRBD2
j_call: TRBJ2-3
clone_size: -
cdr3_nt: TGTGCCAGCAAGGCGGGAGGGACAGATACGCAGTATTTT
cdr3_aa: CASKAGGTDTQYF

v_call: TRBV29-1
d_call: -
j_call: TRBJ2-3
clone_size: -
cdr3_nt: TGCAGGGCGGACGGTTCCACAGATACGCAGTATTTT
cdr3_aa: CRADGSTDTQYF

v_call: TRBV10-2
d_call: -
j_call: TRBJ1-5
clone_size: -
cdr3_nt: TGCGCCAGCAGGTCAGGGGACCAGCCCCAGCATTTT
cdr3_aa: CASRSGDQPQHF

v_call: TRBV29-1
d_call: TRBD1
j_call: TRBJ2-7
clone_size: -
cdr3_nt: TGCAGCGTGGTCCGGGACAGGGAGGGCGAGCAGTACTTC
cdr3_aa: CSVVRDREGEQYF

v_call: TRBV20-1
d_call: -
j_call: TRBJ2-7
clone_size: -
cdr3_nt: TGCAGTGCGTCGACAGACTACGAGCAGTACTTC
cdr3_aa: CSASTDYEQYF

v_call: TRBV2
d_call: TRBD2
j_call: TRBJ2-3
clone_size: few
cdr3_nt: TGTGCCAGCAGAGGGACTAGCGGGAGGGCCAATATAGATACGCAGTATTTT
cdr3_aa: CASRGTSGRANIDTQYF

v_call: TRBV2
d_call: TRBD1
j_call: TRBJ1-3
clone_size: -
cdr3_nt: TGTGCCACGGGACAGTCTATTGGAAACACCATATATTTT
cdr3_aa: CATGQSIGNTIYF

v_call: TRBV5-5
d_call: TRBD1
j_call: TRBJ2-7
clone_size: -
cdr3_nt: TGTGCCAGCAGCTGGTCAGGGGGATGGTCCTACGAGCAGTACTTC
cdr3_aa: CASSWSGGWSYEQYF

v_call: TRBV5-1
d_call: -
j_call: TRBJ2-1
clone_size: -
cdr3_nt: TGCGCCAGCAGCTTGTCGGACAGCTCCTACAATGAGCAGTTCTTC
cdr3_aa: CASSLSDSSYNEQFF

v_call: TRBV10-3
d_call: -
j_call: TRBJ1-4
clone_size: -
cdr3_nt: TGTGCCATCAAGGGAACAGGGACTAATGAAAAACTGTTTTTT
cdr3_aa: CAIKGTGTNEKLFF

v_call: TRBV10-3
d_call: TRBD1
j_call: TRBJ1-6
clone_size: -
cdr3_nt: TGTGCCATCAGTGATGGGGGGACAGACTCTAATTCACCCCTCCACTTT
cdr3_aa: CAISDGGTDSNSPLHF

v_call: TRBV12-3/TRBV12-4
d_call: -
j_call: TRBJ2-7
clone_size: -
cdr3_nt: TGTGCCAGCAAATCGGGGGAGGCCTACGAGCAGTACTTC
cdr3_aa: CASKSGEAYEQYF

v_call: TRBV5-1
d_call: -
j_call: TRBJ2-2
clone_size: few
cdr3_nt: TGCGCCAGCAGTCAACTAGCCGACTCTGACTGGGAGCTGTTTTTT
cdr3_aa: CASSQLADSDWELFF

v_call: TRBV11-3
d_call: TRBD2
j_call: TRBJ2-1
clone_size: -
cdr3_nt: TGTGCCAGCAGCTTAGCGAGGACTAGCGGGAGAGCCAATGAGCAGTTCTTC
cdr3_aa: CASSLARTSGRANEQFF

v_call: TRBV20-1
d_call: -
j_call: TRBJ1-2
clone_size: -
cdr3_nt: TGCAGTGCTCAGGGTCTGGATGGCTACACCTTC
cdr3_aa: CSAQGLDGYTF

v_call: TRBV13
d_call: -
j_call: TRBJ2-6
clone_size: -
cdr3_nt: TGTGCCAGCAGCTCGGTCTTCAGACGGGGGAGGTCTGGGGCCAACGTCCTGACTTTC
cdr3_aa: CASSSVFRRGRSGANVLTF

v_call: TRBV30
d_call: -
j_call: TRBJ1-3
clone_size: -
cdr3_nt: TGTGCTTTTACCAGGACAAGCTCTGGAAACACCATATATTTT
cdr3_aa: CAFTRTSSGNTIYF

v_call: TRBV7-2
d_call: TRBD2
j_call: TRBJ2-7
clone_size: -
cdr3_nt: TGTGCCAGCAGCTCCGGGACTAGCTTCTCCTACGAGCAGTACTTC
cdr3_aa: CASSSGTSFSYEQYF

v_call: TRBV4-1
d_call: TRBD1
j_call: TRBJ1-2
clone_size: -
cdr3_nt: TGCGCCAGCAGCCAAGGACAGGGGGCCGTGCGTGGCTACACCTTC
cdr3_aa: CASSQGQGAVRGYTF

v_call: TRBV4-2
d_call: -
j_call: TRBJ1-1
clone_size: once
cdr3_nt: TGTGCCAGCAGCCAATATCCCCGCCGGGGGAACACTGAAGCTTTCTTT
cdr3_aa: CASSQYPRRGNTEAFF

v_call: TRBV11-2
d_call: TRBD1
j_call: TRBJ1-6
clone_size: once
cdr3_nt: TGTGCCAGCAGCTCCCCCTTCGGACAGGGTATTTCACCCCTCCACTTT
cdr3_aa: CASSSPFGQGISPLHF

v_call: TRBV6-1
d_call: -
j_call: TRBJ1-4
clone_size: once
cdr3_nt: TGTGCCAGCAGTGACCCCTGGGGGGGTGAAAAACTGTTTTTT
cdr3_aa: CASSDPWGGEKLFF

v_call: TRBV13
d_call: -
j_call: TRBJ1-2
clone_size: -
cdr3_nt: TGTGCCAGCAGCTCACTCCAGGGGATTTATGGCTACACCTTC
cdr3_aa: CASSSLQGIYGYTF

v_call: TRBV5-6
d_call: -
j_call: TRBJ1-3
clone_size: few
cdr3_nt: TGTGCCAGCAGCTTGGGCGGGGGCTCTGGAAACACCATATATTTT
cdr3_aa: CASSLGGGSGNTIYF

v_call: TRBV19
d_call: TRBD1
j_call: TRBJ2-6
clone_size: -
cdr3_nt: TGTGCCAGTAGTATGGGACAGGGGGAACCTGGGGCCAACGTCCTGACTTTC
cdr3_aa: CASSMGQGEPGANVLTF

v_call: TRBV3-1/TRBV3-2
d_call: -
j_call: TRBJ1-6
clone_size: -
cdr3_nt: TGTGCCAGCAGCCTATTCGGTTATAATTCACCCCTCCACTTT
cdr3_aa: CASSLFGYNSPLHF

v_call: TRBV7-9
d_call: TRBD1
j_call: TRBJ1-4
clone_size: -
cdr3_nt: TGTGCCAGCAGCAGACAGGGGGCAACTAATGAAAAACTGTTTTTT
cdr3_aa: CASSRQGATNEKLFF

v_call: TRBV14
d_call: -
j_call: TRBJ2-6
clone_size: once
cdr3_nt: TGTGCCAGCAGCCAAGTCCTGGGAGGACTACCCCCCACTGGGGCCAACGTCCTGACTTTC
cdr3_aa: CASSQVLGGLPPTGANVLTF

v_call: TRBV28
d_call: -
j_call: TRBJ2-1
clone_size: -
cdr3_nt: TGTGCCAGCAGTTTTGCGGCGGGAACCCGAGTCGGTTCCTACAATGAGCAGTTCTTC
cdr3_aa: CASSFAAGTRVGSYNEQFF

v_call: TRBV5-1
d_call: -
j_call: TRBJ1-4
clone_size: few
cdr3_nt: TGCGCCAGCAGCTTGGATGGGGGAGGTGAAAAACTGTTTTTT
cdr3_aa: CASSLDGGGEKLFF

v_call: TRBV11-3
d_call: -
j_call: TRBJ1-1
clone_size: -
cdr3_nt: TGTGCCAGCAGCTTAGGGGGGCTGGGCACTGAAGCTTTCTTT
cdr3_aa: CASSLGGLGTEAFF

v_call: TRBV4-1
d_call: -
j_call: TRBJ2-1
clone_size: -
cdr3_nt: TGCGCCAGCAGCCCCCCGTCCCTAGTCTTGAACAATGAGCAGTTCTTC
cdr3_aa: CASSPPSLVLNNEQFF

v_call: TRBV6-2/TRBV6-3
d_call: TRBD2
j_call: TRBJ2-5
clone_size: -
cdr3_nt: TGTGCCAGCAGTTACGGGCTAGCGGGAGGGCCGGGGGAGACCCAGTACTTC
cdr3_aa: CASSYGLAGGPGETQYF